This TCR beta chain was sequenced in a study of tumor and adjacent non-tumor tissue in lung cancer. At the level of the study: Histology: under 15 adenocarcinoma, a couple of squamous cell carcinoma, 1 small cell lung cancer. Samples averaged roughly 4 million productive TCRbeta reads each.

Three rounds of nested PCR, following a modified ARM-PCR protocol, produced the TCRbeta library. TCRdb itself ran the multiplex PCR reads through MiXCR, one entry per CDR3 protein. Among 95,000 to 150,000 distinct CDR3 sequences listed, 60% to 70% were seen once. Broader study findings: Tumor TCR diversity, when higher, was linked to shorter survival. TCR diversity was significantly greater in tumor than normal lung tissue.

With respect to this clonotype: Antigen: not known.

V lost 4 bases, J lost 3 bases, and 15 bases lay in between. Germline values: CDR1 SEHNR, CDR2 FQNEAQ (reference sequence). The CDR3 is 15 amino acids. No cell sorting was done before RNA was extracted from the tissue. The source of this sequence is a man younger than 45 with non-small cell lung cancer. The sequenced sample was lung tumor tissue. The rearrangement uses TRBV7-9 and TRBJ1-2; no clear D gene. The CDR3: CASSSLGMVDYGYTF. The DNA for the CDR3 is TGTGCCAGCAGCTCTTTAGGGATGGTCGACTATGGCTACACCTTC.